This T cell receptor (beta chain) was identified during a study of TIL therapy for anti-PD-1-resistant metastatic lung cancer. Study details: Median tumor PD-L1 proportion score was about 6.6%.

Time point described: pre-treatment sample, taken before nivolumab and TIL therapy. The length of the CDR3 is 12 residues. Trimming removed 8 bases from V and 0 bases from J, with 6 bases in between. Germline V CDR1 and CDR2: MNHNY, SVGAGI (reference sequence). The immunoSEQ assay was v3. Produced via immunoSEQ multiplex PCR; TCRdb's table is partial and in-frame only. The data show about 60,000 clones, 69% seen once. Specimen: blood, collected at baseline. The TCR originated in a person aged 25 to 80 with non-small cell lung cancer. V usage is TRBV6-6 and J usage is TRBJ2-3; D unclear. Here the CDR3 DNA reads TGTGCCAGCCGGGCCAGCACAGATACGCAGTATTTT. This codes for CASRASTDTQYF.